The entry below gives a single T cell receptor beta chain sequence along with its context. The data originate from a study of T cell responses to AZD1222 COVID-19 vaccine. Some clones are missing from TCRdb's copy, which holds only in-frame ones; the method was immunoSEQ multiplex PCR. Here the sample spans some 150,000 clones, around 83% being singletons. Germline CDR1 LNHDA, CDR2 SQIVND (reference sequence). V was trimmed by 1 base and J by 1 base, leaving 13 bases between them. This CDR3 is 16 amino acids long. The sequence was obtained from an adult who received the AZD1222 COVID-19 vaccine. The specimen comprised peripheral blood, sampled 28 days after the second AZD1222 dose. The V gene is TRBV19, the J gene TRBJ2-5; a possible D gene is TRBD2 (6 bases). The CDR3: CASSIAGPGLQETQYF. DNA for the CDR3: TGTGCCAGTAGTATAGCGGGGCCGGGACTCCAAGAGACCCAGTACTTC.